The rows below give T cell receptor beta chains drawn from one sample of a study of T cell changes during pregnancy in multiple sclerosis. The data were produced by immunoSEQ multiplex PCR, yet TCRdb's version contains in-frame clones alone and is incomplete. The table has 35,000 to 45,000 clones, about 85% seen once. The specimen comprised CD4+ T cells from peripheral blood mononuclear cells, sampled after pregnancy. These receptors were collected from a female donor with multiple sclerosis, enrolled in a pregnancy study. Each CDR3 is given with its conserved first and last residue. D genes are given only for firm matches. Size tells how often a clone was seen (once, few, many) or the class of an expanded clone, and some rows leave it out.

clone_size,d_call,j_call,v_call,cdr3_nt,cdr3_aa
-,TRBD1,TRBJ2-7,TRBV5-1,TGCGCCAGCAGCGTGACAGGGGGAAACTACGAGCAGTACTTC,CASSVTGGNYEQYF
-,TRBD1,TRBJ1-1,TRBV5-1,TGCGCCAGCAAGGACAGGGGGGCTAACACTGAAGCTTTCTTT,CASKDRGANTEAFF
-,-,TRBJ2-5,TRBV10-3,TGTGCCATCACCCGGGACTCCCAAGAGACCCAGTACTTC,CAITRDSQETQYF
-,-,TRBJ1-1,TRBV5-4,TGTGCCAGCAGCTTGCGGGGAAATGGGCAAGAAGCTTTCTTT,CASSLRGNGQEAFF
-,TRBD1,TRBJ2-2,TRBV7-9,TGTGCCAGCAGCTCCCTTATGACAGGGGGGACGGACGGGGAGCTGTTTTTT,CASSSLMTGGTDGELFF
-,TRBD1,TRBJ2-7,TRBV7-2,TGTGCCAGCAGCCACCGGACAGGTTCCTACGAGCAGTACTTC,CASSHRTGSYEQYF
-,-,TRBJ2-7,TRBV11-1,TGTGCCAGCAGTAACATACAGGGCTACGAGCAGTACTTC,CASSNIQGYEQYF
-,-,TRBJ2-7,TRBV5-6,TGTGCCAGCAGCTTGAGTGTTCAGGGGAGAGCCTACGAGCAGTACTTC,CASSLSVQGRAYEQYF
-,TRBD2,TRBJ2-3,TRBV18,TGTGCCAGCTCATCGACCGGGACTAGCATGGCAGATACGCAGTATTTT,CASSSTGTSMADTQYF
medium-sized,TRBD1,TRBJ1-5,TRBV2,TGTGCCAGCAGCGATAACAGGGGAGAACAGCCCCAGCATTTT,CASSDNRGEQPQHF
once,TRBD2,TRBJ2-5,TRBV2,TGTGCCAGCAGCGGTTCGACTAGCGGACAACAAGAGACCCAGTACTTC,CASSGSTSGQQETQYF
-,TRBD1,TRBJ1-1,TRBV6-6,TGTGCCAGCACTATCGGGACAGGCTGGACCGGGGCTTTCTTT,CASTIGTGWTGAFF
-,-,TRBJ2-5,TRBV5-1,TGCGCCAGCAGCCTAAACGGGATTCAGTACCAAGAGACCCAGTACTTC,CASSLNGIQYQETQYF
-,TRBD1,TRBJ2-3,TRBV5-1,TGCGCCAGCAGCCCGGGACAGACTACTCCAGATACGCAGTATTTT,CASSPGQTTPDTQYF
-,-,TRBJ2-1,TRBV6-6,TGTGCCAGCAGTCCCACGGGGGAGAAGCAGTTCTTC,CASSPTGEKQFF
-,TRBD1,TRBJ1-4,TRBV5-5,TGTGCCAGCAGCTTTACCGGACAGGGAATGGGAAAACTGTTTTTT,CASSFTGQGMGKLFF
-,TRBD1,TRBJ2-4,TRBV9,TGTGCCAGCAGCGAAGCCGGGACAGGGTTCGGCATTCAGTACTTC,CASSEAGTGFGIQYF
-,-,TRBJ2-3,TRBV5-1,TGCGCCAGCAAACTGCTTCGTGGCGGGGATACTAGCACAGATACGCAGTATTTT,CASKLLRGGDTSTDTQYF
-,-,TRBJ1-6,TRBV9,TGTGCCAGCAGCCGAGACCGCCAGGGTTTTCCACCCCTCCACTTT,CASSRDRQGFPPLHF
-,-,TRBJ2-7,TRBV28,TGTGCCAGCAGTCCCGCCTACGAGCAGTACTTC,CASSPAYEQYF
few,-,TRBJ2-4,TRBV7-2,TGTGCCAGCAGCTTACGGGGTGGGAATAACATTCAGTACTTC,CASSLRGGNNIQYF
-,-,TRBJ2-5,TRBV6-6,TGTGCCAGCAGTTATGGGGGCTCGCAAGAGACCCAGTACTTC,CASSYGGSQETQYF
-,-,TRBJ1-4,TRBV5-1,TGCGCCAGCAGCCCGCGGGGGGCGAATGAAAAACTGTTTTTT,CASSPRGANEKLFF
-,-,TRBJ1-3,TRBV7-2,TGTGCCAGCAGCTTTTACAGGGTATCTGGAAACACCATATATTTT,CASSFYRVSGNTIYF
few,-,TRBJ1-5,TRBV27,TGTGCCAGCAGTCCAATCAGTTGGTATAGCAATCAGCCCCAGCATTTT,CASSPISWYSNQPQHF
-,TRBD1,TRBJ1-2,TRBV5-1,TGCGCCAGCAGCTTGGTGGGGACAGGGAACTATGGCTACACCTTC,CASSLVGTGNYGYTF
-,TRBD1,TRBJ1-1,TRBV4-1,TGCGCCAGCAGCCGCGGGGACAGTTACACTGAAGCTTTCTTT,CASSRGDSYTEAFF
-,-,TRBJ2-3,TRBV7-2,TGTGCCAGCAGTTGGACGGTGGGAGACACAGATACGCAGTATTTT,CASSWTVGDTDTQYF
once,TRBD2,TRBJ2-3,TRBV19,TGTGCCACTCAGGCTAGCGGGGGGTTCGCAGATACGCAGTATTTT,CATQASGGFADTQYF
once,-,TRBJ2-3,TRBV15,TGTGCCACCAGCAGAGTAGCAGGGGGGTACACAGATACGCAGTATTTT,CATSRVAGGYTDTQYF
-,TRBD1,TRBJ1-1,TRBV4-3,TGCGCCAGCAGCCAAGGTCCGGGACAGGGAGTTGGTGGTCCTCGAGGCACTGAAGCTTTCTTT,CASSQGPGQGVGGPRGTEAFF
-,TRBD1,TRBJ1-3,TRBV5-1,TGCGCCAGCAGCTTAGACAGGGCTAACACTGGAAACACCATATATTTT,CASSLDRANTGNTIYF
-,-,TRBJ2-7,TRBV6-1,TGTGCCAGCAGTGAAGTATTCGGTTTTCTCTCCTACGAGCAGTACTTC,CASSEVFGFLSYEQYF
once,TRBD2,TRBJ2-3,TRBV4-3,TGCGCCAGCAGCCTGGGGACTAGCGGGGGATATACGCAGTATTTT,CASSLGTSGGYTQYF
-,TRBD2,TRBJ2-7,TRBV10-3,TGTGCCATCAGTGAGCCTTCCCCGGCGGGGGGGTACTACGAGCAGTACTTC,CAISEPSPAGGYYEQYF
-,-,TRBJ1-1,TRBV6-1,TGTGCCAGCAGTCCCAGGAAGGTTGAAGAAGCTTTCTTT,CASSPRKVEEAFF
once,-,TRBJ2-7,TRBV10-3,TGTGCCATCAGTGAGTCGACGGGGAGGAGATCCTACGAGCAGTACTTC,CAISESTGRRSYEQYF
-,-,TRBJ1-2,TRBV9,TGTGCCAGCAGCCTTTTAGTTAGTCTAAACTATGGCTACACCTTC,CASSLLVSLNYGYTF
-,-,TRBJ2-3,TRBV7-6,TGTGCCAGCAGCTTTGTAAGCACAGATACGCAGTATTTT,CASSFVSTDTQYF
-,-,TRBJ1-5,TRBV5-1,TGCGCCAGCAGCTTGGTTTCGGATCAGCCCCAGCATTTT,CASSLVSDQPQHF
-,-,TRBJ1-2,TRBV6-5,TGTGCCAGCAGTACTGAGGTCGCCTATGGCTACACCTTC,CASSTEVAYGYTF
-,-,TRBJ2-5,TRBV28,TGTGCCTGCCGACCTACGGTAAGGACAGCGGAGACCCAGTACTTC,CACRPTVRTAETQYF
-,-,TRBJ1-2,TRBV7-2,TGTGCCAGCAGCTCGACGGGGTCTAACTATGGCTACACCTTC,CASSSTGSNYGYTF
-,TRBD2,TRBJ2-7,TRBV4-1,TGCGCCAGCAGCCAGGACGCCCTGGGCGGGGGACCTTACGAGCAGTACTTC,CASSQDALGGGPYEQYF
-,-,TRBJ2-7,TRBV30,TGTGCCTGGAGTGTATCTTGGAGGTTGCCAGAGTCCTACGAGCAGTACTTC,CAWSVSWRLPESYEQYF
-,-,TRBJ1-5,TRBV7-6,TGTGCCAGCAGCTTAGGATTAAGCGATCAGCCCCAGCATTTT,CASSLGLSDQPQHF
-,-,TRBJ2-1,TRBV7-8,TGTGCCAGCAGCTTAGGGGCAGCCCACTACAATGAGCAGTTCTTC,CASSLGAAHYNEQFF
-,TRBD2,TRBJ2-7,TRBV14,TGTGCCAGCAGCCAACTCCCGGGACTAGCTAAAAACTCCTACGAGCAGTACTTC,CASSQLPGLAKNSYEQYF
once,-,TRBJ1-2,TRBV5-6,TGTGCCAGCAGCTTGGGCCCAGGGGCAACCTTC,CASSLGPGATF
-,TRBD1,TRBJ1-2,TRBV19,TGTGCCAGTAGCCGATCCTCCACAGGGGCCCTTGGCTACACCTTC,CASSRSSTGALGYTF
-,-,TRBJ1-3,TRBV29-1,TGCAGCGCCTCGCAGGGACTGTCGAACACCATATATTTT,CSASQGLSNTIYF